This T cell receptor beta chain was sequenced in a study of OX40 agonist ivuxolimab in advanced cancers. Study-wide background: An agonistic anti-OX40 (CD134) antibody, ivuxolimab, was used to treat the patients. Aged roughly 20 to 79 with a mean of about 63 years, they were less than 90% male.

The V end lost 2 bases, the J end lost 4 bases, and 15 bases lay between the germline ends. Germline V gene data show CDR1 as SGHTA and CDR2 as FQGNSA. The CDR3 has 15 residues. A remark on this clone: Its specificity is not known.

Study-level findings and limits: Certain nonresponders additionally had low normalized T-cell clonal expansion.

The data were produced by immunoSEQ multiplex PCR, yet TCRdb's version contains in-frame clones alone and is incomplete. The sample holds about 88,000 clones, 85% to 90% seen once. The TCR sequence derives from an adult with an advanced solid tumor such as melanoma, head and neck, liver or kidney cancer. The chain combines TRBV7-2 with TRBJ2-7; tentatively, D is TRBD2 (6 bases). The source was CD4+ or CD8+ T cells sorted from blood, collected in a trial of the OX40 agonist ivuxolimab. This CDR3 reads CASSLSAAGDYEQYF. The CDR3 DNA sequence: TGTGCCAGCAGCTTAAGTGCAGCGGGTGATTACGAGCAGTACTTC.